The entry below describes one T cell receptor (beta chain). Its specific antigen is unknown. No much larger clonotype is one base removed from it; base qualities were not supplied. Enrolling through a virtual design, the prospective study's participants ranged in age from roughly 18 to 89 years and lived across roughly 24 United States geographic areas. To assign participants to cohorts, the prospective study relied on clinical history that participants themselves reported in a screening survey and a study questionnaire. Exposed participants had been in contact, within 2 weeks of entering the study, with a person who had a PCR-confirmed or clinician-diagnosed case of COVID-19. In the prospective study, mobile phlebotomists collected whole blood, serum and a nasopharyngeal or oropharyngeal swab from each participant. Additional blood draws and questionnaires over an approximately two-month period could optionally be provided by prospective study participants. Blood samples from the prospective study were shipped frozen or at room temperature prior to DNA extraction.

TCRbeta CDR3 regions were amplified from genomic DNA by means of the immunoSEQ Assay, a bias-controlled multiplex PCR. The authors processed their data as follows. Nucleated cell counts per sample were estimated from amplification of reference gene primers within the assay. Sequence reads were collapsed and filtered to measure the absolute abundance of every unique TCRbeta CDR3 rearrangement. For each sample, productive Simpson clonality was calculated as the square root of Simpson's diversity index over productive rearrangements. Entries here come from immuneACCESS through TCRdb and include only in-frame sequences with V and J called. Some clones fail to appear in such tables; in the studies checked, an unresolved V gene covers under half of the shortfall, and the cause of the remainder is unknown. V, J and clone size are those of that table, while D and trimming were read from the DNA. The sample has some 300,000 clones on record, just under 90% of them singletons. Of the sample, roughly 2.9% falls within the top ten clones.

The sample comes from a study of blood T cell repertoires in COVID-19 (dated by TCRdb to 2020 to 2022). Notes on the research overall: Samples covering the acute and convalescent phases of COVID-19 were provided by collaborators in the United States, Italy and Spain. The material from the prospective study consisted of cDNA or gDNA derived from T cells, B-cell-depleted T cells, or PBMCs. The dataset comprised deeply sampled blood TCRbeta repertoires from subjects exposed to, actively infected with, or recovered from COVID-19. The repertoires were made available in a free public database intended to serve as a resource for research on the immune response to SARS-CoV-2. The samples were drawn from two sources: the first 160 participants of the ongoing ImmuneRACE study, and 1,254 subjects contributed by 6 global collaborators. The sample metadata nearly always contained a de-identified subject ID, COVID-19 status, age in years and sex. HLA class I and class II types, where available, came from metadata supplied by the sample provider rather than from assay-based typing. The study at large found these results: The amount of clinical and demographic metadata varied by source and participant and was provided uncurated.

V is clipped by 3 bases and J by 8 bases, and the sequence between their germline boundaries is 18 bases long. The germline V gene encodes CDR1 PRHDT and CDR2 FYEKMQ (reference sequence). The CDR3 numbers 15 residues from cysteine through phenylalanine. Of the read, only the CDR3 DNA is kept; its 45 bases are in frame from base 1. This TCR was sampled from a woman aged 45-65 years who had been exposed to COVID-19. The sequence is built from TRBV13 and TRBJ2-3; a tentative D call is TRBD2 (6 bases match). Sequenced: PBMCs or T cells enriched from blood (not recorded which). The DNA sequence is as follows: TGTGCCAGCAGCTTGACCGACGGGGGAAGGGGTACGCAGTATTTT. This is translated as CASSLTDGGRGTQYF.